This TCR beta chain was found in a study of human T cells and chemical hapten exposure. During construction of the library, unique molecular identifiers were attached to individual cDNA molecules for quantitative, reproducible TCR counting. In the study's own analysis: Ranging from roughly 23,224 to 700,000, TCR counts per sample had a median value of roughly 96,000. TCRdb independently ran MiXCR on the 5' RACE reads; one entry per CDR3 protein. The V and J calls here are based on TCRdb, not the publication. The data show 120,000 to 150,000 distinct CDR3 sequences, around 4.1% seen once. The sample holds many counts of this clonotype. Unfractionated whole blood was the source from which total RNA was extracted. V was shortened by 4 bases and J by 4 bases, with 10 bases between the two germline ends. Germline lookup yields CDR1 MNHEY and CDR2 SVGAGI. This CDR3 region has 13 residues.

This clonotype was obtained from a female donor in good health. The chain links TRBV6-5 to TRBJ1-2; no definite D call. The CDR3 region is CASSSGFLYGYTF. The CDR3 coding sequence is TGTGCCAGCAGTTCAGGATTCCTCTATGGCTACACCTTC.